Below are 13 T cell receptor beta chains sequenced from a single sample in a study of control samples from healthy donors and cancer patients. The assay was immunoSEQ multiplex PCR, and TCRdb's table has in-frame clones only and misses some. The sample records 150,000 to 190,000 clones, over 90% being singletons. The sample was blood. The receptors derive from a man aged 50-60 years in good health.

Here the CDR3 DNA reads TGCGCCAGCAGCAAGGACTCAAAATACGAGCAGTACTTC. This translates into CASSKDSKYEQYF. The chain links TRBV5-1 to TRBJ2-7, with D perhaps TRBD2 (5 bases). The germline gives CDR1 SGHRS, CDR2 YFSETQ. This CDR3 is 13 amino acids long. Trimming pared 4 bases from V and 4 bases from J, leaving 12 bases between.

About this clone: The junction differs from germline at one of its ends, possibly a read error. The chain employs TRBV6-2 or TRBV6-3 and TRBJ2-7, with no clear D. Germline values: CDR1 MNHEY, CDR2 SVGEGT. CDR3 length: 12 amino acids. The CDR3 DNA reads as TGTGCCAGCAGTTACTCGGTGGGGTACGAGTGCTTC. Encoded protein: CASSYSVGYECF.

The chain couples TRBV28 to TRBJ1-6; 7 bases fit TRBD1. The CDR3 is made up of 15 amino acids. Germline assignment: CDR1 MDHEN and CDR2 SYDVKM. The ends lost 1 base at V and 10 bases at J; junction bases unmatched: 7. CDR3 sequence: CASSLSTTGRSPLHF. The CDR3 DNA follows: TGTGCCAGCAGTTTATCGACGACAGGGAGGTCACCCCTCCACTTT.

The gene calls are TRBV15 and TRBJ2-3; 13 bases are a match to TRBD2. The CDR3 spans 16 residues. Per the germline V gene, CDR1 is LNHNV and CDR2 is YYDKDF (reference sequence). V was clipped by 3 bases and J by 3 bases; unmatched bases: 3. The CDR3 bases are TGTGCCACCAGCAGGACTAGCGGGAGGTCGACAGATACGCAGTATTTT. It is translated as CATSRTSGRSTDTQYF. Using reference TRBV15 and TRBJ2-3 for the parts outside the CDR3, the full variable domain is DAMVIQNPRYQVTQFGKPVTLSCSQTLNHNVMYWYQQKSSQAPKLLFHYYDKDFNNEADTPDNFQSRRPNTSFCFLDIRSPGLGDTAMYLCATSRTSGRSTDTQYFGPGTRLTVL.

The V and J genes are TRBV18 and TRBJ2-5; D not certain. The V and J ends lost 2 bases and 5 bases respectively, with 15 bases between them. Germline CDR1 KGHSH, CDR2 LQKENI. This CDR3 contains 15 residues. CDR3 DNA: TGTGCCAGCTCACCAATACCTTCAGCTCCGGAGACCCAGTACTTC. As protein: CASSPIPSAPETQYF.

V is TRBV24-1 and J is TRBJ2-2, with 10 bases identical to TRBD2. The CDR3 is 15 amino acids. The V gene's germline CDR1 is KGHDR and CDR2 SFDVKD. Germline trimming cut 5 bases from V and 7 bases from J; bases unmatched to any gene: 6. This chain's CDR3 is CATSGLAGAGGELFF. The CDR3, as DNA: TGTGCCACCAGTGGCCTAGCGGGAGCGGGCGGGGAGCTGTTTTTT.

The J gene is TRBJ2-6, the V gene TRBV18; 8 bases are shared with TRBD1. This CDR3 contains 18 residues. Germline V CDR1 and CDR2: KGHSH, LQKENI. J lost 0 bases, V lost 3 bases, and 7 bases had no gene match. The CDR3 DNA is TGTGCCAGCTCACCCTTCGCAGGGGGCTTCTCTGGGGCCAACGTCCTGACTTTC. It codes for CASSPFAGGFSGANVLTF.

V and J are TRBV3-1 (or the pseudogene TRBV3-2) and TRBJ2-7; 9 positions agree with TRBD2. Germline lookup yields CDR1 LGHDT and CDR2 YNNKEL (reference sequence). Trimming at V came to 1 base and at J to 2 bases, leaving 3 bases not matched to a gene. The CDR3 totals 15 residues. The CDR3 loop reads CASSQGVAGAYEQYF. The CDR3 DNA reads TGTGCCAGCAGCCAAGGAGTAGCGGGGGCCTACGAGCAGTACTTC.

The gene calls are TRBV5-1 and TRBJ1-1; D unclear. Trimming removed 0 bases at V and 1 base at J, with 7 bases between. The CDR3 is 14 residues long. The germline CDR1 and CDR2 sequences are SGHRS and YFSETQ. CDR3 in amino acids: CASSLAVPNTEAFF. CDR3 nucleotides: TGCGCCAGCAGCTTGGCAGTGCCGAACACTGAAGCTTTCTTT. Full variable domain (remainder filled in from reference TRBV5-1 and TRBJ1-1): KAGVTQTPRYLIKTRGQQVTLSCSPISGHRSVSWYQQTPGQGLQFLFEYFSETQRNKGNFPGRFSGRQFSNSRSEMNVSTLELGDSALYLCASSLAVPNTEAFFGQGTRLTVV.

The gene calls are TRBV5-1 and TRBJ1-6, with TRBD1 identical over 8 bases. This CDR3 spans 16 amino acids. V shed 0 bases, J shed 10 bases, and the junction held 9 bases outside the gene matches. Germline CDR1 and CDR2: SGHRS and YFSETQ. This CDR3 reads CASSLGAGQGGSPLHF. The CDR3 nucleotides read TGCGCCAGCAGCTTGGGGGCCGGACAGGGAGGATCACCCCTCCACTTT.

In this sample, this clone turned up a few times. V gene TRBV28 combines with J gene TRBJ2-7; the D call may be TRBD1 or TRBD2 (5 bases each). CDR1 MDHEN and CDR2 SYDVKM come from the germline V gene. This CDR3 contains 15 residues. Between the trimmed V and J ends, which lost 5 bases and 3 bases, there was a span of 17 bases. This chain's CDR3 is CASSRGGTGHYEQYF. The CDR3 coding sequence is TGTGCCAGCAGTCGCGGTGGGACCGGGCACTACGAGCAGTACTTC. The full variable domain, with the rest looked up from reference TRBV28 and TRBJ2-7, is DVKVTQSSRYLVKRTGEKVFLECVQDMDHENMFWYRQDPGLGLRLIYFSYDVKMKEKGDIPEGYSVSREKKERFSLILESASTNQTSMYLCASSRGGTGHYEQYFGPGTRLTVT.

This chain connects TRBV18 to TRBJ2-5; tentative D call: TRBD2 (6 bases). Germline CDR1 reads KGHSH; CDR2 reads LQKENI. V lost 2 bases and J 5 bases, leaving 18 bases between the germline ends. This CDR3 spans 16 amino acids. CDR3 loop: CASSPDQIGTGETQYF. The CDR3 coding sequence is TGTGCCAGCTCACCAGATCAGATTGGGACTGGGGAGACCCAGTACTTC.

This rearrangement joins TRBV24-1 to TRBJ1-5; possible D gene TRBD1, 5 bases. Trimming removed 2 bases at V and 3 bases at J, with 10 bases between. The CDR3 is 15 amino acids. CDR1 and CDR2 (germline): KGHDR, SFDVKD. Here the CDR3 reads CATSDSGGINQPQHF. The CDR3 DNA reads as TGTGCCACCAGTGATTCGGGGGGAATCAATCAGCCCCAGCATTTT.